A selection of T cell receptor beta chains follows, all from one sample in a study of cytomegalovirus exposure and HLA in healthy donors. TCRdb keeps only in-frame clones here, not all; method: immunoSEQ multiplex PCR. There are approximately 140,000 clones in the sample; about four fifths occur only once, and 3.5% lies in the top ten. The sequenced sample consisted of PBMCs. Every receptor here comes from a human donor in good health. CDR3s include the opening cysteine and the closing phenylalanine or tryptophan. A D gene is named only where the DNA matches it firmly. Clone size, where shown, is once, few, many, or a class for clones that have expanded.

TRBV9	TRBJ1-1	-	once	CASSGGLSGTEAFF	TGTGCCAGCAGCGGGGGACTTTCTGGCACTGAAGCTTTCTTT
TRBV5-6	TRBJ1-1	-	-	CASSLDPTGTEAFF	TGTGCCAGCAGCTTGGATCCGACGGGGACTGAAGCTTTCTTT
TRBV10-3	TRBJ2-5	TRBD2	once	CAISMTSGRASPETQYF	TGTGCCATCAGTATGACTAGCGGCAGGGCCTCCCCAGAGACCCAGTACTTC
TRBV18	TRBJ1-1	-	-	CASSPDRKNTEAFF	TGTGCCAGCTCACCAGACAGGAAGAACACTGAAGCTTTCTTT
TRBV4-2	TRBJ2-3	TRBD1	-	CASQGTAYSGDTQYF	TGTGCCAGCCAGGGGACAGCCTATTCAGGAGATACGCAGTATTTT
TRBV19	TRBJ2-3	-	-	CASSNGQSTDTQYF	TGTGCCAGTAGTAACGGACAGAGCACAGATACGCAGTATTTT
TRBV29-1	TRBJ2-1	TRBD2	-	CSVAGTSGLEAYNEQFF	TGCAGCGTTGCCGGTACTAGCGGATTAGAGGCCTACAATGAGCAGTTCTTC
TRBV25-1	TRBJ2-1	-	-	CASSGGPLYNEQFF	TGTGCCAGCAGTGGAGGGCCACTCTACAATGAGCAGTTCTTC
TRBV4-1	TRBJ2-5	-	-	CASSPEGEPQETQYF	TGCGCCAGCAGCCCGGAGGGAGAACCACAAGAGACCCAGTACTTC
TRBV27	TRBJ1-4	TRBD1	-	CASSLNRGSEKLFF	TGTGCCAGCAGTTTAAACAGGGGAAGTGAAAAACTGTTTTTT
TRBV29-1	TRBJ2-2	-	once	CSVVEGAAGELFF	TGCAGCGTTGTGGAGGGGGCGGCGGGGGAGCTGTTTTTT
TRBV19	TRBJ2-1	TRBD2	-	CASLQAGGAREQFF	TGTGCCAGTCTTCAGGCGGGGGGGGCGCGTGAGCAGTTCTTC
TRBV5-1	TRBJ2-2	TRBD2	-	CASSGAGAAGELFF	TGCGCCAGCAGTGGAGCGGGAGCTGCCGGGGAGCTGTTTTTT
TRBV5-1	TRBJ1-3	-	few	CASRTGRENTIYF	TGCGCCAGCAGGACGGGTAGGGAGAACACCATATATTTT
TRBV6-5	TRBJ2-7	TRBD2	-	CASSLTSGNFYEQYF	TGTGCCAGCAGTTTAACTAGCGGAAACTTCTACGAGCAGTACTTC
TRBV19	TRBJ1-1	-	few	CASSREMNTEAFF	TGTGCCAGTAGCAGGGAAATGAACACTGAAGCTTTCTTT
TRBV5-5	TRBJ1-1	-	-	CASSLVQAMVLNTEAFF	TGTGCCAGCAGCTTGGTCCAGGCAATGGTATTGAACACTGAAGCTTTCTTT
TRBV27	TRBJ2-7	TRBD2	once	CASSPPTSGLYEQYF	TGTGCCAGCAGTCCCCCGACTAGCGGTTTATACGAGCAGTACTTC
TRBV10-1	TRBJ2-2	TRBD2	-	CASSESILAVNTGELFF	TGCGCCAGCAGTGAGTCCATCCTAGCGGTCAACACCGGGGAGCTGTTTTTT
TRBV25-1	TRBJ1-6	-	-	CASSESVSPLHF	TGTGCCAGCAGTGAATCAGTTTCACCCCTCCACTTT
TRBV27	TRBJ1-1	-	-	CASSLSQGTNTEAFF	TGTGCCAGCAGTTTATCTCAGGGGACGAACACTGAAGCTTTCTTT
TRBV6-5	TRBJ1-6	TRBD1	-	CASKPGTGERSPLHF	TGTGCCAGCAAACCAGGGACAGGGGAACGCTCACCCCTCCACTTT
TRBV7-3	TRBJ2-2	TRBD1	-	CASSLKSWGQGYTGELFF	TGTGCCAGCAGCTTAAAATCCTGGGGACAGGGTTACACCGGGGAGCTGTTTTTT
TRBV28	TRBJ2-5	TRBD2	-	CASSDRLAQTQYF	TGTGCCAGCAGCGATCGACTAGCCCAGACCCAGTACTTC
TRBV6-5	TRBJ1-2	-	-	CASSYGTTWNYTF	TGTGCCAGCAGTTACGGGACAACGTGGAATTACACCTTC
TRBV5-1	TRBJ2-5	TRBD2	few	CASSSKLAGAGETQYF	TGCGCCAGCAGCTCAAAACTAGCGGGGGCAGGTGAGACCCAGTACTTC
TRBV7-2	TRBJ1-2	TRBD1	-	CASSLHVDRGVANYGYTF	TGTGCCAGCAGCTTGCATGTAGACAGGGGGGTAGCTAACTATGGCTACACCTTC
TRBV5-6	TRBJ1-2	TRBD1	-	CASSTGTASYGYTF	TGTGCCAGCAGCACGGGGACAGCCAGCTATGGCTACACCTTC
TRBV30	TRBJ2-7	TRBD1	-	CAWSVWGQGSHEQYF	TGTGCCTGGAGTGTATGGGGACAGGGATCGCACGAGCAGTACTTC
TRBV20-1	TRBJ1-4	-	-	CSAGVSEKLFF	TGCAGTGCCGGGGTCAGTGAAAAACTGTTTTTT
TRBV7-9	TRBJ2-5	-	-	CASSLVGPETQYF	TGTGCCAGCAGCTTAGTTGGGCCAGAGACCCAGTACTTC
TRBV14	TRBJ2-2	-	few	CASSALGAGTGELFF	TGTGCCAGCAGCGCGCTGGGGGCCGGTACCGGGGAGCTGTTTTTT
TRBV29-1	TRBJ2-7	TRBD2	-	CSVQLAGESEQYF	TGCAGCGTTCAACTAGCGGGAGAGAGCGAGCAGTACTTC
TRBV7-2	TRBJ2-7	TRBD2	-	CASSSGTSVGEQYF	TGTGCCAGCAGCTCCGGGACTAGTGTTGGCGAGCAGTACTTC
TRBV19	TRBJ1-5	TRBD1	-	CASLTARGAETSNQPQHF	TGTGCCAGCCTCACCGCCAGGGGGGCCGAAACGAGCAATCAGCCCCAGCATTTT
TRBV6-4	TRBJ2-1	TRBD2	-	CASSPGLAAGNEQFF	TGTGCCAGCAGTCCGGGACTAGCAGCGGGAAATGAGCAGTTCTTC
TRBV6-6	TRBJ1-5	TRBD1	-	CASSYSADRVQPQHF	TGTGCCAGCAGTTACTCAGCCGACAGGGTTCAGCCCCAGCATTTT
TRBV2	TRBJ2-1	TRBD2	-	CASSDGGGWSGNEQFF	TGTGCCAGCAGTGATGGCGGGGGTTGGAGCGGCAACGAGCAGTTCTTC
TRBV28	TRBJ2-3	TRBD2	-	CASRRAGREADTQYF	TGTGCCAGCAGGCGGGCCGGGAGGGAGGCAGATACGCAGTATTTT
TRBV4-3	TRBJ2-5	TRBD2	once	CASSQDLGSGSGTQYF	TGCGCCAGCAGCCAAGACCTTGGTAGCGGGAGTGGGACCCAGTACTTC
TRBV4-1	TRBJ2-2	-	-	CASSHLAGELFF	TGCGCCAGCAGCCACCTTGCCGGGGAGCTGTTTTTT
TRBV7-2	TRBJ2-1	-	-	CASSLGGDYNEQFF	TGTGCCAGCAGCTTAGGCGGGGACTACAATGAGCAGTTCTTC
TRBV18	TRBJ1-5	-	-	CASSRDRTSNQPQHF	TGTGCCAGCTCACGCGACAGAACTAGCAATCAGCCCCAGCATTTT
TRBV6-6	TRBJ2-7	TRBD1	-	CASSNGQGNNEQYF	TGTGCCAGCAGTAACGGACAGGGGAACAACGAGCAGTACTTC
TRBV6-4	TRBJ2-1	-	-	CASSERDYNEQFF	TGTGCCAGCAGTGAAAGAGATTACAATGAGCAGTTCTTC
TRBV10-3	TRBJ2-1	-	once	CAIRTQYNEQFF	TGTGCCATCAGGACACAGTACAATGAGCAGTTCTTC
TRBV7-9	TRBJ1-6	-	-	CASSLGAPVNNSPLHF	TGTGCCAGCAGCTTAGGGGCCCCGGTCAATAATTCACCCCTCCACTTT
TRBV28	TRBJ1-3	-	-	CASSTQQGSGNTIYF	TGTGCCAGCAGCACACAACAGGGATCTGGAAACACCATATATTTT
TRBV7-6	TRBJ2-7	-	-	CASSLAGAAYEQYF	TGTGCCAGCAGCTTAGCAGGCGCGGCCTACGAGCAGTACTTC